This passage covers 27 T cell receptor beta chains from one sample sequenced in a study of T cell changes during pregnancy in multiple sclerosis. Sequencing was performed with immunoSEQ multiplex PCR; in TCRdb, only in-frame clones are kept and a portion is missing. The profile covers 30,000 to 40,000 clones, with approximately 89% appearing a single time and under 12% taken by the ten largest. Sequenced material: CD8+ T cells from peripheral blood mononuclear cells, taken in the second trimester of pregnancy. The receptors stem from a female donor with multiple sclerosis, enrolled in a pregnancy study.

The chain carries TRBV5-4 and TRBJ2-1; tentative D call: TRBD1 (6 bases). CDR3 size: 12 residues. Germline V lookup: CDR1 SGHNT, CDR2 YYREEE (reference sequence). The CDR3, as DNA: TGTGCATCGGCTCAGGGGTCCATGGGGCAGTTCTTC. This encodes CASAQGSMGQFF.

Only one count was recorded for this clone. This sequence joins TRBV2 and TRBJ2-7; TRBD2 agrees at 8 bases. The length of the CDR3 is 17 residues. Germline CDR1 and CDR2: SNHLY and FYNNEI. V trimming: 6 bases; J trimming: 2 bases; junction bases outside the gene matches: 15. The CDR3, as DNA: TGTGCCAGCAGCTCTTCGGGGGGGGGCCTTTTTACCTACGAGCAGTACTTC. It is translated as CASSSSGGGLFTYEQYF. The whole variable domain, filled in from reference TRBV2 and TRBJ2-7, reads EPEVTQTPSHQVTQMGQEVILRCVPISNHLYFYWYRQILGQKVEFLVSFYNNEISEKSEIFDDQFSVERPDGSNFTLKIRSTKLEDSAMYFCASSSSGGGLFTYEQYFGPGTRLTVT.

The chain is built from TRBV11-2 and TRBJ2-7; 7 bases fit TRBD1. The CDR3 is made up of 14 amino acids. The trim removed 5 bases at V and 6 bases at J, leaving 10 bases unmatched. The germline CDR1 and CDR2 sequences are SGHAT and FQNNGV. The chain's CDR3 is CASSNRATGIEQYF. For the CDR3, the DNA is TGTGCCAGCAGCAACCGGGCGACAGGGATCGAGCAGTACTTC.

The gene calls are TRBV27 and TRBJ2-1; 9 bases are shared with TRBD2. The CDR3 loop spans 15 amino acids. The V and J ends lost 5 bases and 6 bases, in that order; junction bases with no gene match: 8. Germline V CDR1 and CDR2: MNHEY, SMNVEV (reference sequence). The CDR3 is CASSPLQAGGNEQFF. CDR3 nucleotides: TGTGCCAGCAGTCCACTACAAGCGGGGGGCAATGAGCAGTTCTTC.

The chain combines TRBV6-1 with TRBJ2-1, with D hard to call. Germline V gives CDR1 MNHNS, CDR2 SASEGT. Deletions cut 2 bases from V and 8 bases from J, with 19 bases between. CDR3 length: 16 amino acids. The CDR3 region is CASSESPRGFFDEQFF. As DNA, the CDR3 is TGTGCCAGCAGTGAATCGCCCCGAGGTTTCTTTGATGAGCAGTTCTTC.

The chain has TRBV19 and TRBJ2-5, with 7 positions matching TRBD1. The V segment lost 4 bases and the J segment 7 bases; nucleotides outside the gene matches: 3. CDR1 is LNHDA, CDR2 SQIVND, per germline (reference sequence). The CDR3 spans 12 residues. CDR3 sequence (DNA): TGTGCCAGTAGTACGACAGGGTGGACCCAGTACTTC. Encoded protein: CASSTTGWTQYF.

The V call is TRBV9, the J call TRBJ1-6, with unresolved D. Trimming took 4 bases from V and 5 from J, leaving 10 bases between them. Germline V gene data show CDR1 as SGDLS and CDR2 as YYNGEE. The CDR3 has 14 residues. The CDR3 reads CASSPRENNSPLHF. The DNA for the CDR3 is TGTGCCAGCAGCCCCCGGGAAAATAATTCACCCCTCCACTTT. The complete variable domain, with remaining parts taken from reference TRBV9 and TRBJ1-6, reads DSGVTQTPKHLITATGQRVTLRCSPRSGDLSVYWYQQSLDQGLQFLIQYYNGEERAKGNILERFSAQQFPDLHSELNLSSLELGDSALYFCASSPRENNSPLHFGNGTRLTVT.

The rearrangement links TRBV9 to TRBJ2-5; 8 nucleotides match TRBD1. Germline CDR1 SGDLS, CDR2 YYNGEE. This CDR3 has 15 residues. Trimming removed 4 bases from V and 5 bases from J; junction bases left unmatched: 10. The CDR3 here is CASSLRTGRTETQYF. The CDR3 DNA is TGTGCCAGCAGCCTTCGGACAGGGAGAACGGAGACCCAGTACTTC.

This clone showed up just a few times. The chain carries TRBV11-2 and TRBJ1-1; D may be TRBD1 (6 bases). The V end lost 0 bases, the J end lost 2 bases, and 13 bases lay between the germline ends. Germline-derived CDR1 and CDR2 are SGHAT and FQNNGV. The CDR3 is 16 residues long. The CDR3: CASSLEGPGTNTEAFF. CDR3 nucleotides: TGTGCCAGCAGCTTAGAGGGTCCAGGGACAAACACTGAAGCTTTCTTT.

The V gene is TRBV6-5, the J gene TRBJ2-5; 10 bases map to TRBD2. With V trimmed by 2 bases and J by 4 bases, 7 bases remained unmatched. There are 16 residues in the CDR3. CDR1 and CDR2 (germline): MNHEY, SVGAGI. CDR3: CASSYGERGGAETQYF. The CDR3 DNA follows: TGTGCCAGCAGTTACGGAGAGCGGGGGGGGGCAGAGACCCAGTACTTC.

The V call is TRBV4-1, the J call TRBJ2-6; tentatively, D is TRBD1 (6 bases). CDR3 length: 17 residues. The V gene lost 0 bases and the J gene lost 0 bases, with 9 bases spanning the gap. Germline assignment: CDR1 MGHRA and CDR2 YSYEKL. The CDR3 spells CASSQDGTTSGANVLTF. CDR3 nucleotides: TGCGCCAGCAGCCAAGACGGGACAACCTCTGGGGCCAACGTCCTGACTTTC.

V is TRBV4-1 and J is TRBJ2-2, with D perhaps TRBD1 (5 bases). The V gene lost 4 bases and the J gene lost 2 bases, with 14 bases spanning the gap. The CDR3 covers 16 residues. Germline V lookup: CDR1 MGHRA, CDR2 YSYEKL. As DNA, the CDR3 is TGCGCCAGCAGCCCTTCAGACAGTCTCAACACCGGGGAGCTGTTTTTT. Translating it yields CASSPSDSLNTGELFF.

CDR3 DNA sequence: TGTGCCAGCAGTGAAGCAGGATGGGACAGGTTGTACAATGAGCAGTTCTTC. Encoded protein: CASSEAGWDRLYNEQFF. The V gene is TRBV6-1, the J gene TRBJ2-1, with 8 bases identical to TRBD1. J was trimmed by 4 bases and V by 0 bases; bases with no gene match: 8. Germline V gene data show CDR1 as MNHNS and CDR2 as SASEGT. The CDR3 is made up of 17 amino acids.

The chain carries TRBV7-8 and TRBJ2-2, with 8 bases matching TRBD1. V lost 0 bases and J lost 3; bases outside the gene matches: 6. The germline V gene encodes CDR1 SGHVS and CDR2 FQNEAQ. CDR3 length: 17 amino acids. CDR3 amino acids: CASSLARDRPYTGELFF. CDR3 sequence (DNA): TGTGCCAGCAGCTTAGCGCGGGACAGGCCCTACACCGGGGAGCTGTTTTTT.

The chain uses TRBV5-1 and TRBJ1-1; D is undetermined. Germline CDR1 SGHRS, CDR2 YFSETQ. The CDR3 extends over 17 amino acids. V was shortened by 0 bases and J by 1 base, with 16 bases between the two germline ends. The CDR3 coding sequence is TGCGCCAGCAGCTTGGTTGGGGTCGGGGTTGGGAACACTGAAGCTTTCTTT. This sequence encodes CASSLVGVGVGNTEAFF.

V gene TRBV5-6 combines with J gene TRBJ2-5, with 8 bases lining up with TRBD1. Unmatched junction bases numbered 2, after V lost 2 bases and J lost 2 bases. This CDR3 comprises 14 residues. The germline CDR1 and CDR2 sequences are SGHDT and YYEEEE. The CDR3 DNA follows: TGTGCCAGCAGCTTTGGGACAGGACAAGAGACCCAGTACTTC. This codes for CASSFGTGQETQYF.

V usage is TRBV28 and J usage is TRBJ2-7; 7 bases line up with TRBD1. There are 15 residues in the CDR3. V gave up 3 bases and J gave up 0 bases; unmatched junction bases: 5. CDR1 MDHEN and CDR2 SYDVKM come from the germline V gene. Here the CDR3 reads CASSFGTDPSYEQYF. CDR3 DNA sequence: TGTGCCAGCAGTTTCGGGACAGACCCCTCCTACGAGCAGTACTTC. The variable domain in full, completed from reference TRBV28 and TRBJ2-7, reads DVKVTQSSRYLVKRTGEKVFLECVQDMDHENMFWYRQDPGLGLRLIYFSYDVKMKEKGDIPEGYSVSREKKERFSLILESASTNQTSMYLCASSFGTDPSYEQYFGPGTRLTVT.

This chain uses TRBV14 with TRBJ2-2, with D possibly matching TRBD1 (6 bases). Germline V gene data show CDR1 as SGHDN and CDR2 as FVKESK. The ends were cut back, 4 bases at V and 5 bases at J, with 14 bases in the middle. CDR3 length: 15 amino acids. The CDR3 DNA reads as TGTGCCAGCAGCCCCCTACAGGGTTTGACCGGGGAGCTGTTTTTT. Amino acid sequence: CASSPLQGLTGELFF.

The DNA for the CDR3 is TGTGCCAGCAGTTACCGGAGGACTTACATGAACACTGAAGCTTTCTTT. As protein: CASSYRRTYMNTEAFF. The chain recombines TRBV6-5 with TRBJ1-1; D uncertain. This CDR3 contains 16 residues. V was trimmed by 2 bases and J by 0 bases, leaving 13 bases between them. Germline-derived CDR1 and CDR2 are MNHEY and SVGAGI.

This chain connects TRBV9 to TRBJ1-2; possible D gene TRBD1, 6 bases. V was pared by 0 bases and J by 0 bases, with 21 bases between. The length of the CDR3 is 19 residues. CDR1 is SGDLS, CDR2 YYNGEE, per germline. The CDR3 sequence is CASSVGGVSGTLPNYGYTF. In nucleotides, the CDR3 is TGTGCCAGCAGCGTAGGAGGAGTATCCGGGACACTTCCTAACTATGGCTACACCTTC.

In DNA form, the CDR3 reads TGTGCCAGCAGCTTACAAACCGGGGAGCTGTTTTTT. Its protein is CASSLQTGELFF. V gene TRBV11-2 combines with J gene TRBJ2-2; no definite D call. Germline CDR1 reads SGHAT; CDR2 reads FQNNGV. CDR3 length: 12 residues. V was pared by 2 bases and J by 5 bases, with 3 bases between.

V gene TRBV19 combines with J gene TRBJ1-1; D is undetermined. The V gene's germline CDR1 is LNHDA and CDR2 SQIVND (reference sequence). The CDR3 sequence is 12 residues long. V gave up 0 bases and J gave up 7 bases, with 6 bases separating them. This CDR3 is CASSIEGSEAFF. DNA for the CDR3: TGTGCCAGTAGTATAGAGGGGAGTGAAGCTTTCTTT.

V gene TRBV15 combines with J gene TRBJ1-6; TRBD1 matches at 11 bases. Trimming removed 9 bases from V and 10 bases from J; junction bases left unmatched: 8. CDR3 length: 14 amino acids. CDR1 and CDR2 (germline): LNHNV, YYDKDF (reference sequence). The CDR3 sequence is CATKDRGLGSPLHF. CDR3 coding DNA: TGTGCCACGAAGGACAGGGGGCTGGGCTCACCCCTCCACTTT.

The gene calls are TRBV7-8 and TRBJ2-2; a possible D gene is TRBD1 (6 bases). Trimming pared 5 bases from V and 4 bases from J, leaving 17 bases between. Germline V gene sequence: CDR1 SGHVS, CDR2 FQNEAQ. The CDR3 consists of 16 residues. This CDR3 reads CASSPFTGRRTGELFF. The CDR3 nucleotides are TGTGCCAGCAGCCCGTTCACAGGGCGACGCACCGGGGAGCTGTTTTTT.

The rearrangement uses TRBV5-6 and TRBJ2-4; D possibly corresponds to TRBD1 (5 bases). Germline V gene sequence: CDR1 SGHDT, CDR2 YYEEEE. V shed 5 bases and J shed 6 bases, with 9 bases lying between them. The CDR3 contains 12 residues. The CDR3 region has the DNA TGTGCCAGCAGTCCCCAGGGAAACATTCAGTACTTC. It yields the protein CASSPQGNIQYF.

The chain carries TRBV25-1 and TRBJ1-1; TRBD1 aligns across 7 bases. Per the germline V gene, CDR1 is MGHDK and CDR2 is SYGVNS. V dropped 8 bases and J dropped 7; count of bases not matched to a gene: 4. The CDR3 has 11 amino acids. The CDR3 DNA follows: TGTGCCAGCTCCGGACAGGTTGAAGCTTTCTTT. Translation gives CASSGQVEAFF.

CDR3 DNA sequence: TGTGCCAGCAGCTTGGACTACTCCTACAATGAGCAGTTCTTC. It encodes CASSLDYSYNEQFF. The V gene is TRBV7-9, the J gene TRBJ2-1; the D gene is possibly TRBD2 (6 bases). The CDR3 extends over 14 amino acids. Deletions cut 3 bases from V and 0 bases from J, with 6 bases between. Germline values: CDR1 SEHNR, CDR2 FQNEAQ (reference sequence).